The sequence of this T cell receptor (beta chain) was determined in a study of quantifying T cell responses using KT2 cells. On the study more broadly: Reverse transcription used primers in the TCR alpha and beta constant regions.

A single-stranded UMI oligo with SP2 sequence was ligated to cDNA 3' ends. First-round PCR used about 4 cycles and beta primers RC1.1 and RC1.2 covering TRBC1 and TRBC2. TCR alpha and beta chains were handled separately starting at the second PCR. TCRdb re-analysed the UMI-ligation and nested PCR reads in MiXCR, keeping a single row per CDR3 protein. The sample has approximately 57,000 distinct CDR3 sequences; approximately 13% are singletons. The sample is PBMC spiked with counted cells of clone KT2. This clonotype appeared a few times. The CDR3 sequence is 18 residues long. The germline CDR1 and CDR2 sequences are GTSNPN and SVGIG (reference sequence). V lost 3 bases and J 6 bases, leaving 24 bases between the germline ends.

The genes are TRBV30 and TRBJ1-6; TRBD1 is a possible D gene (6 bases). Sequences were obtained from PBMCs spiked with cells of the T cell clone KT2. This sequence originates from a human donor. CDR3: CAWRGTPLQGWVNSPLHF. DNA for the CDR3: TGTGCCTGGAGAGGGACTCCCCTGCAGGGGTGGGTTAATTCACCCCTCCACTTT.